This T cell receptor beta chain was identified during a study of molecular identifiers for immune sequencing clone quantification. Study-wide results and limits: Clones above 20 RNA copies contained over 97% of effector molecules but under 1% of naive ones. The study reportedly detected spiked Jurkat TCR RNA from one cell among about 1 million naive cells.

V lost 3 bases to trimming and J lost 4 bases; unmatched junction nucleotides: 11. The CDR3 runs to 16 residues. CDR1 is SQVTM, CDR2 ANQGSEA, per germline. This clonotype was counted many times. What it binds is not known. TCR libraries were built in bulk with a published protocol and specific TCR primers. Each CDR3 protein gets one entry after TCRdb re-called the PCR reads with MiXCR. The sample shows fewer than 350,000 distinct CDR3 sequences, roughly 24% of them seen only once. Sorting selected naive CD8 T cells with a CD8+CD4-CCR7+CD45RA+ phenotype. Source material: naive CD8+ T cells from blood, with Jurkat cell RNA spiked in. Subset defined: FACS-sorted CD8+CD4-CCR7+CD45RA+ naive T cells. The V and J genes are TRBV29-1 and TRBJ1-2; 10 bases are shared with TRBD1. The receptor was isolated from a human donor in good health. Some libraries in this study had Jurkat cell RNA spiked in. CDR3 in amino acids: CSVDMTGGRKGYGYTF. The CDR3 nucleotides read TGCAGCGTTGACATGACAGGGGGCAGAAAGGGCTATGGCTACACCTTC. Looking up the rest from reference TRBV29-1 and TRBJ1-2 gives the full variable domain: SAVISQKPSRDICQRGTSLTIQCQVDSQVTMMFWYRQQPGQSLTLIATANQGSEATYESGFVIDKFPISRPNLTFSTLTVSNMSPEDSSIYLCSVDMTGGRKGYGYTFGSGTRLTVV.